The present entry profiles one TCR beta chain with its context. Its cognate antigen is unknown. The regulatory T cell sort gate was CD4+CD25hiCD127low/negative. The CDR3 sequence is 14 residues long. The V end lost 1 base, the J end lost 3 bases, and 9 bases lay between the germline ends. Germline CDR1 and CDR2: SGHNT and YYREEE (reference sequence). This sample is part of a study of B cell selection in AIRE deficiency. Study-wide findings and caveats: Patient Tconv and Treg cells showed healthy-like TCRBV usage, CDR3 length, diversity.

Original methodology: Treg pools: about 6x10^4 distinct patient, 9.56x10^4 donor TCRbeta sequences. Only in-frame clones appear in the TCRdb table, and some are missing; sequencing was by immunoSEQ multiplex PCR. V, J and clone size were drawn from that table, and D and trimming were deduced from the DNA. This sample has approximately 24,000 clones, with over 80% found just once. The origin of this receptor is a human donor in good health. V and J are TRBV5-4 and TRBJ2-3; TRBD2 is a possible D gene (6 bases). Sequenced: CD4+CD25+ Tregs sorted from PBMCs. CDR3 nucleotides: TGTGCCAGCAGCTTGAAACGGGGGACAGATACGCAGTATTTT. Translating it yields CASSLKRGTDTQYF.